Following are 16 T cell receptor beta chains from one sample sequenced in a study of neurological immune-mediated disorders. TCRdb re-derived calls from the 5' RACE reads in MiXCR, one entry per CDR3 protein. The sample includes about 41,000 distinct CDR3 sequences, about 2.3% of them seen just once. The sequenced sample consisted of PBMCs. The receptors stem from a young man with multiple sclerosis.

This clonotype was observed at least ten times. CDR3 nucleotides: TGCAGTGCTGCTTCTATAGCGGGGGGTAACCTATACAATGAGCAGTTCTTC. The encoded protein is CSAASIAGGNLYNEQFF. The chain carries TRBV20-1 and TRBJ2-1; 10 bases agree with TRBD2. CDR3 length equals 17 residues. The V gene end was trimmed by 5 bases and the J gene end by 4 bases; junction bases not matched to a gene: 14. Looked up from germline, CDR1 is DFQATT and CDR2 is SNEGSKA (reference sequence).

The table lists this clonotype with many counts. The chain recombines TRBV12-3 or TRBV12-4 with TRBJ2-3; D is unclear. Trimming left V 5 bases short and J 0 bases short, with 12 bases between. This CDR3 has 15 residues. As DNA, the CDR3 is TGTGCCAGCAGTGGGAAGAGCCTTAGCACAGATACGCAGTATTTT. Translation: CASSGKSLSTDTQYF.

This clonotype appeared many times. This rearrangement joins TRBV20-1 to TRBJ1-5, with D uncertain. Germline V CDR1 and CDR2: DFQATT, SNEGSKA (reference sequence). The V gene lost 6 bases and the J gene lost 4 bases, with 16 bases spanning the gap. The CDR3 contains 14 residues. CDR3 nucleotide sequence: TGCAGTGCCCCCCGCAACGGAGGGAATCAGCCCCAGCATTTT. Translated, it gives CSAPRNGGNQPQHF.

V usage is TRBV12-3 or TRBV12-4 and J usage is TRBJ1-4, with TRBD1 identical over 7 bases. Germline trimming cut 5 bases from V and 5 bases from J; bases unmatched to any gene: 2. The CDR3 is 13 amino acids. The CDR3 DNA reads TGTGCCAGCAGTCAGGGACAGAATGAAAAACTGTTTTTT. This encodes CASSQGQNEKLFF.

There are many counts of this clonotype. The V gene is TRBV7-9, the J gene TRBJ2-2; possible D gene TRBD1, 5 bases. The germline V and J ends were trimmed by 5 bases and 6 bases, with 16 bases remaining between them. Looked up from germline, CDR1 is SEHNR and CDR2 is FQNEAQ (reference sequence). The CDR3 consists of 15 residues. CDR3 bases: TGTGCCAGCAGCCATCGCGACAGCTCATCCGGGGAGCTGTTTTTT. Its protein is CASSHRDSSSGELFF.

This clonotype was detected many times. The J gene is TRBJ1-1, the V gene TRBV6-6; 7 nucleotides align to TRBD1. The CDR3 is 14 amino acids. Unmatched junction bases numbered 7, after V lost 7 bases and J lost 2 bases. Germline loops: CDR1 MNHNY, CDR2 SVGAGI (reference sequence). The CDR3 spells CASILDRANTEAFF. CDR3 DNA sequence: TGTGCCAGCATTTTAGACAGGGCAAACACTGAAGCTTTCTTT.

This clonotype was seen at least ten times. The chain has TRBV12-3 or TRBV12-4 and TRBJ2-7; 8 positions agree with TRBD1. J gave up 4 bases and V 4 bases, and 9 bases lay outside the gene matches. This CDR3 region has 15 residues. The CDR3 DNA follows: TGTGCCAGCAGTTCACAGACAGGGGCCGGATACGAGCAGTACTTC. Amino acid sequence: CASSSQTGAGYEQYF.

This clonotype has a count of ten or more. CDR3 sequence (DNA): TGTGCCAGCAGCTTAGCGCTGGGGGGGGCCGCTGAACTGTTTTTT. Translated: CASSLALGGAAELFF. This sequence joins TRBV7-6 and TRBJ1-4; perhaps TRBD1 as D (6 bases). The CDR3 is 15 amino acids. In germline, CDR1 is SGHVS, CDR2 FNYEAQ. V was cut by 0 bases and J by 12 bases, with 17 bases left in between.

This clonotype has at least ten counts. This rearrangement joins TRBV6-6 to TRBJ2-1; tentative D call: TRBD1 (6 bases). Germline V gives CDR1 MNHNY, CDR2 SVGAGI (reference sequence). Trimming left V 0 bases short and J 4 bases short, with 13 bases between. This CDR3 is built from 16 residues. The DNA for the CDR3 is TGTGCCAGCAGTTACTCTCGCGGACAGCAATACAATGAGCAGTTCTTC. It encodes CASSYSRGQQYNEQFF.

This clonotype was recorded many times. J is TRBJ1-5 and V is TRBV2; 10 bases agree with TRBD1. The V gene end was trimmed by 2 bases and the J gene end by 3 bases; junction bases not matched to a gene: 10. From germline, CDR1 is SNHLY and CDR2 FYNNEI. The length of the CDR3 is 18 residues. The chain's CDR3 is CASSEQYTGTGVNQPQHF. The DNA of the CDR3 is TGTGCCAGCAGTGAACAATATACCGGGACAGGGGTCAATCAGCCCCAGCATTTT.

This clonotype has ten or more counts. The V and J genes are TRBV20-1 and TRBJ1-1; unclear D gene. Germline V gene sequence: CDR1 DFQATT, CDR2 SNEGSKA (reference sequence). V lost 3 bases, J lost 0 bases, and 11 bases lay in between. The CDR3 consists of 14 residues. CDR3 protein: CSARPADMNTEAFF. Written as DNA, the CDR3 is TGCAGTGCTAGGCCGGCAGACATGAACACTGAAGCTTTCTTT.

This clonotype was counted at least ten times. The rearrangement uses TRBV20-1 and TRBJ1-2; D is ambiguous. V lost 0 bases to trimming and J lost 4 bases, with 9 bases between them. Per germline, CDR1 DFQATT and CDR2 SNEGSKA (reference sequence). The CDR3 contains 13 residues. CDR3: CSAREAAGYGYTF. As DNA, the CDR3 is TGCAGTGCTAGAGAGGCGGCTGGCTATGGCTACACCTTC.

This clonotype was detected many times. The V call is TRBV7-2, the J call TRBJ2-5, with 12 bases identical to TRBD2. The V gene end was trimmed by 7 bases and the J gene end by 4 bases; junction bases not matched to a gene: 7. The CDR3 contains 15 residues. Germline V gene lookup returns CDR1 SGHTA and CDR2 FQGNSA. The CDR3 region has the DNA TGTGCCAGCATCCTAGCGGGAGGGCCGGGAGAGACCCAGTACTTC. Translating it yields CASILAGGPGETQYF.

In this sample, this clonotype turned up many times. This chain links TRBV20-1 with TRBJ2-7; 7 nucleotides match TRBD1. V shed 3 bases and J 7 bases; nucleotides not matched to a gene: 12. The CDR3 loop spans 14 amino acids. The germline gives CDR1 DFQATT, CDR2 SNEGSKA (reference sequence). For the CDR3, the DNA is TGCAGTGCTAGCCTTGAGGGGGCCGAGCTAGAGCAGTACTTC. Encoded protein: CSASLEGAELEQYF.

This clonotype was picked up many times. The V and J genes are TRBV5-1 and TRBJ2-7; 8 bases fit TRBD1. The ends lost 2 bases at V and 5 bases at J; junction bases unmatched: 6. The CDR3 is made up of 14 amino acids. Looked up from germline, CDR1 is SGHRS and CDR2 is YFSETQ. CDR3 nucleotide sequence: TGCGCCAGCAGCTTCCGGACAGGGCTAAACGAGCAGTACTTC. This sequence encodes CASSFRTGLNEQYF. The complete variable domain, with remaining parts taken from reference TRBV5-1 and TRBJ2-7, reads KAGVTQTPRYLIKTRGQQVTLSCSPISGHRSVSWYQQTPGQGLQFLFEYFSETQRNKGNFPGRFSGRQFSNSRSEMNVSTLELGDSALYLCASSFRTGLNEQYFGPGTRLTVT.

Many counts were recorded for this clonotype. This chain connects TRBV20-1 to TRBJ2-1; perhaps TRBD1 as D (5 bases). This CDR3 has 18 amino acids. V dropped 0 bases and J dropped 0 bases, with 18 bases sitting between them. CDR1 is DFQATT and CDR2 is SNEGSKA in the germline V gene (reference sequence). The CDR3 region is CSARERRGPRFSYNEQFF. The CDR3 DNA follows: TGCAGTGCTAGAGAGAGAAGGGGCCCCCGGTTCTCCTACAATGAGCAGTTCTTC.